A single sample is the source of the 30 T cell receptor beta chains below, sequenced in a study of regulatory T cells in long-lasting Graves disease. As to time point: newly diagnosed GD, antithyroid drugs for less than 3 months. PBMCs were the source of the RNA used for TCR sequencing. Sequencing libraries for TCR beta were prepared with iRepertoire HTBI primers and Arm-PCR of CDR3 regions. TCRdb itself ran the multiplex PCR reads through MiXCR, one entry per CDR3 protein. The sample includes 420,000 or so distinct CDR3 sequences, less than 20% of them seen just once. The sample was also reused in another study, on T cells in Graves' hyperthyroidism and ophthalmopathy.

The sample consisted of peripheral blood mononuclear cells (PBMCs), taken at new diagnosis, from a patient treated with antithyroid drugs. These receptors all come from a woman between 18 and 29 years old with Graves disease.

At least ten counts were recorded for this clonotype. J is TRBJ2-3 and V is TRBV28; no definite D call. Germline values: CDR1 MDHEN, CDR2 SYDVKM. CDR3 size: 16 residues. Trimming stripped 1 base from V and 1 base from J, with 12 bases between. This CDR3 is CASSLLLPGGTDTQYF. The DNA of the CDR3 is TGTGCCAGCAGTTTATTACTACCTGGGGGCACAGATACGCAGTATTTT.

This clonotype showed up many times. The chain couples TRBV28 to TRBJ2-7, with 8 bases that match TRBD2. There are 12 residues in the CDR3. From germline, CDR1 is MDHEN and CDR2 SYDVKM. The J segment lost 7 bases and the V segment lost 7 bases, leaving 6 bases of the junction unmatched. CDR3 protein: CASTSGLLEQYF. The CDR3 DNA is TGTGCCAGCACTAGCGGGTTGCTAGAGCAGTACTTC.

This clonotype was detected a few times. The V call is TRBV5-1, the J call TRBJ2-6; D is possibly TRBD1 (6 bases). The CDR3 consists of 15 residues. Trimming took off 4 bases at V and 2 bases at J, with 10 bases between the two ends. Germline CDR1 and CDR2: SGHRS and YFSETQ. The CDR3 reads CASSRQVAGANVLTF. The CDR3 bases are TGCGCCAGCAGCAGACAGGTGGCTGGGGCCAACGTCCTGACTTTC.

V gene TRBV19 combines with J gene TRBJ2-2; 8 bases are shared with TRBD2. The CDR3 sequence is 15 residues long. CDR1 is LNHDA and CDR2 is SQIVND in the germline V gene (reference sequence). V trimming: 2 bases; J trimming: 5 bases; junction bases outside the gene matches: 4. CDR3 protein: CASSISPSGTGELFF. CDR3 sequence (DNA): TGTGCCAGTAGTATAAGCCCTAGCGGGACCGGGGAGCTGTTTTTT.

This clonotype was counted ten times or more. In DNA form, the CDR3 reads TGTGCCAGCAGTGAGGATTGGCTCAGCACAGATACGCAGTATTTT. Translation gives CASSEDWLSTDTQYF. The V gene is TRBV2, the J gene TRBJ2-3, with D unclear. The germline V gene encodes CDR1 SNHLY and CDR2 FYNNEI. With 3 bases removed from V and 0 bases from J, the gap between germline ends came to 10 bases. This CDR3 is built from 15 residues.

The chain joins TRBV28 to TRBJ1-2; D is uncertain. The V end was cut by 3 bases, the J end by 1 base, with 12 bases between. This CDR3 has 15 residues. Germline V gives CDR1 MDHEN, CDR2 SYDVKM. The DNA for the CDR3 is TGTGCCAGCAGTTTCCCCCGAGAAAATAACTATGGCTACACCTTC. Its protein is CASSFPRENNYGYTF.

A word on this clonotype: A much larger clone sits a single nucleotide away, making a read error possible. This chain links TRBV6-2 or TRBV6-3 with TRBJ2-5; TRBD2 matches 12 bases. V shed 2 bases, J shed 11 bases, and the junction held 21 bases outside the gene matches. This CDR3 contains 19 residues. Germline V lookup: CDR1 MNHEY, CDR2 SVGEGT. CDR3 region: CASSYPTSGSPNSYNEQYF. Here the CDR3 DNA reads TGTGCCAGCAGTTACCCGACTAGCGGGAGCCCCAACTCCTACAATGAGCAGTACTTC.

This clonotype was counted at least ten times. The V call is TRBV29-1, the J call TRBJ2-1; 8 bases line up with TRBD1. Germline V gene lookup returns CDR1 SQVTM and CDR2 ANQGSEA. The CDR3 covers 14 residues. Trimming at V came to 4 bases and at J to 4 bases, leaving 6 bases not matched to a gene. DNA for the CDR3: TGCAGCGTTGCGGGGGACAGGTCGTACAATGAGCAGTTCTTC. Its translation is CSVAGDRSYNEQFF.

The chain recombines TRBV7-2 with TRBJ1-5; 7 nucleotides line up with TRBD1. Trimming at V came to 7 bases and at J to 4 bases, leaving 10 bases not matched to a gene. The CDR3 has 15 residues. The germline gives CDR1 SGHTA, CDR2 FQGNSA. The CDR3 sequence: CASTLNRGRNQPQHF. CDR3 bases: TGTGCCAGCACCTTGAACAGGGGTCGTAATCAGCCCCAGCATTTT.

This clonotype was detected only a few times. The V and J genes are TRBV12-3 or TRBV12-4 and TRBJ1-3; no clear D gene. This CDR3 has 13 residues. Trimming took 3 bases from V and 3 from J, leaving 6 bases between them. The CDR3 nucleotides read TGTGCCAGCAGTTTGAGGGTTGGAAACACCATATATTTT. Translation: CASSLRVGNTIYF.

This clonotype was seen many times. The gene calls are TRBV7-2 and TRBJ2-2, with D unresolved. Per germline, CDR1 SGHTA and CDR2 FQGNSA. CDR3 length: 14 amino acids. Trimming removed 2 bases from V and 6 bases from J, with 10 bases in between. The CDR3 sequence is CASSLFFDPGELFF. The CDR3 DNA sequence: TGTGCCAGCAGCTTATTTTTTGATCCCGGGGAGCTGTTTTTT.

At least ten counts were recorded for this clonotype. The chain recombines TRBV10-3 with TRBJ2-3; D might be TRBD1 (5 bases). There are 14 residues in the CDR3. Trimming removed 2 bases at V and 3 bases at J, with 9 bases between. CDR1 ENHRY and CDR2 SYGVKD come from the germline V gene. Written as DNA, the CDR3 is TGTGCCATCAGTGAGGCCCCAGGGACAGATACGCAGTATTTT. Protein sequence: CAISEAPGTDTQYF.

This clonotype was counted at least ten times. The V gene is TRBV6-5, the J gene TRBJ2-3; D might be TRBD2 (7 bases). CDR1 is MNHEY and CDR2 is SVGAGI in the germline V gene. Trimming took 2 bases from V and 2 from J, leaving 14 bases between them. This CDR3 comprises 16 residues. Here the CDR3 reads CASSYGGGRTTDTQYF. The CDR3 DNA is TGTGCCAGCAGTTACGGGGGGGGCAGAACCACAGATACGCAGTATTTT.

This clonotype came up many times. The chain recombines TRBV28 with TRBJ2-1; D unresolved. The CDR3 length is 14 residues. The germline V gene has CDR1 MDHEN and CDR2 SYDVKM. Trimming took 6 bases from V and 4 from J, leaving 13 bases between them. CDR3 region: CASSLQGPYNEQFF. As DNA, the CDR3 is TGTGCCAGCAGCTTACAAGGGCCGTACAATGAGCAGTTCTTC.

In this sample, this clonotype turned up many times. The V call is TRBV20-1, the J call TRBJ2-7; 7 nucleotides line up with TRBD1. Looked up from germline, CDR1 is DFQATT and CDR2 is SNEGSKA (reference sequence). V shed 7 bases and J 6 bases; nucleotides not matched to a gene: 12. This CDR3 contains 13 residues. The CDR3 DNA is TGCAGTGTCCGTCCCGGGACAGTAGGCGAGCAGTACTTC. Translation gives CSVRPGTVGEQYF.

At least ten counts were recorded for this clonotype. The gene calls are TRBV30 and TRBJ2-3; 7 nucleotides agree with TRBD2. Trimming removed 4 bases from V and 6 bases from J; junction bases left unmatched: 10. CDR3 length equals 14 residues. Per germline, CDR1 GTSNPN and CDR2 SVGIG (reference sequence). The CDR3 here is CAWMVAVRGDTQYF. The CDR3 DNA sequence: TGTGCCTGGATGGTAGCGGTGCGGGGGGATACGCAGTATTTT.

This clonotype was counted many times. The rearrangement uses TRBV2 and TRBJ2-7, with TRBD1 as a possible D gene (5 bases). The ends were cut back, 6 bases at V and 2 bases at J, with 11 bases in the middle. This CDR3 is built from 13 residues. Germline assignment: CDR1 SNHLY and CDR2 FYNNEI. CDR3 residues: CASRRDSAYEQYF. For the CDR3, the DNA is TGTGCCAGCAGGCGTGACAGCGCCTACGAGCAGTACTTC.

This clonotype was observed many times. The chain links TRBV28 to TRBJ2-7, with 7 bases lining up with TRBD1. Germline V gene data show CDR1 as MDHEN and CDR2 as SYDVKM. V was clipped by 4 bases and J by 5 bases; unmatched bases: 8. The CDR3 is 14 amino acids. The CDR3 DNA reads TGTGCCAGCAGTTCATCCTCTCAGGGGGACGAGCAGTACTTC. Translation: CASSSSSQGDEQYF.

This clonotype was observed a handful of times. The rearrangement uses TRBV7-3 and TRBJ2-1; D is possibly TRBD1 (5 bases). CDR1 is SGHTA and CDR2 is FQGTGA in the germline V gene. Trimming took 2 bases from V and 6 from J, leaving 11 bases between them. The CDR3 spans 14 residues. The CDR3 DNA reads as TGTGCCAGCAGCTTAGTAGGGGCCGGCAATGAGCAGTTCTTC. Its protein product is CASSLVGAGNEQFF. Using reference TRBV7-3 and TRBJ2-1 for the parts outside the CDR3, the full variable domain is GAGVSQTPSNKVTEKGKYVELRCDPISGHTALYWYRQSLGQGPEFLIYFQGTGAADDSGLPNDRFFAVRPEGSVSTLKIQRTERGDSAVYLCASSLVGAGNEQFFGPGTRLTVL.

Details on this clonotype: This may stem from a read error, because a much larger clone lies one nucleotide away. The gene calls are TRBV20-1 and TRBJ1-6, with a possible D match to TRBD1 (6 bases). The CDR3 is 15 residues long. CDR1 and CDR2 from the germline V gene are DFQATT and SNEGSKA (reference sequence). V lost 3 bases to trimming and J lost 8 bases, with 17 bases between them. The DNA of the CDR3 is TGCAGTGCTAGTTCGACGACAGGTCGGGATTCACCCCTCCACTTT. It translates to CSASSTTGRDSPLHF.

This CDR3 is CASGTELNTGELFF. As DNA, the CDR3 is TGCGCCAGCGGAACAGAATTGAACACCGGGGAGCTGTTTTTT. J is TRBJ2-2 and V is TRBV4-1; no definite D call. Germline V gives CDR1 MGHRA, CDR2 YSYEKL. This CDR3 spans 14 amino acids. Trimming removed 8 bases at V and 1 base at J, with 11 bases between.

The chain employs TRBV4-1 and TRBJ1-1; unclear D gene. Per germline, CDR1 MGHRA and CDR2 YSYEKL. The CDR3 is made up of 16 amino acids. V shed 5 bases and J shed 6 bases, with 22 bases lying between them. For the CDR3, the DNA is TGCGCCAGCAGCTCACAACTCGGGCGCATGGGCGCTGAAGCTTTCTTT. It yields the protein CASSSQLGRMGAEAFF.

The rearrangement uses TRBV28 and TRBJ2-5; D call uncertain. The CDR3 is 10 amino acids. Trimming cost V 6 bases and J 5 bases, with 4 bases left between them. Per the germline V gene, CDR1 is MDHEN and CDR2 is SYDVKM. The CDR3 protein is CASRDETQYF. The CDR3 nucleotides are TGTGCCAGCAGAGATGAGACCCAGTACTTC.

This clonotype was seen more than once but under ten times. This rearrangement joins TRBV20-1 to TRBJ2-5; perhaps D is TRBD1 or TRBD2 (6 bases each). Germline CDR1 is DFQATT and CDR2 is SNEGSKA (reference sequence). V was pared by 6 bases and J by 11 bases, with 22 bases between. The CDR3 spans 13 residues. The CDR3 protein is CSAGASAQYEQYF. The CDR3 DNA follows: TGCAGTGCGGGGGCTAGCGCCCAGTATGAGCAGTACTTC.

Many counts were recorded for this clonotype. The chain uses TRBV7-3 and TRBJ2-3; 8 nucleotides match TRBD2. Trimming took 5 bases from V and 3 from J; bases not matched to a gene: 10. Germline CDR1 SGHTA, CDR2 FQGTGA. This CDR3 has 16 residues. The CDR3 DNA reads as TGTGCCAGCAGCCCAGGGAGAGCGGGAGTTACAGATACGCAGTATTTT. Amino acid sequence: CASSPGRAGVTDTQYF. Combining the CDR3 with reference TRBV7-3 and TRBJ2-3 gives the whole variable domain GAGVSQTPSNKVTEKGKYVELRCDPISGHTALYWYRQSLGQGPEFLIYFQGTGAADDSGLPNDRFFAVRPEGSVSTLKIQRTERGDSAVYLCASSPGRAGVTDTQYFGPGTRLTVL.

The sample holds many counts of this clonotype. The gene calls are TRBV12-3 or TRBV12-4 and TRBJ2-1; D is undetermined. The CDR3 covers 13 residues. Trimming took 1 base from V and 4 from J, leaving 5 bases between them. CDR3 residues: CASSLGKYNEQFF. In nucleotides, the CDR3 is TGTGCCAGCAGTTTAGGGAAATACAATGAGCAGTTCTTC.

This chain joins TRBV4-1 and TRBJ1-5, with D hard to call. Looked up from germline, CDR1 is MGHRA and CDR2 is YSYEKL. The CDR3 is made up of 13 amino acids. The V end was cut by 0 bases, the J end by 13 bases, with 13 bases between. The CDR3 coding sequence is TGCGCCAGCAGCCAAGATCGGTGGACCGGGCAGCATTTT. Its protein product is CASSQDRWTGQHF.

The sample holds many counts of this clonotype. The CDR3: CASSSRFEFSYEQYF. CDR3 DNA: TGTGCCAGCAGCTCCCGATTCGAATTCTCCTACGAGCAGTACTTC. This chain uses TRBV11-2 with TRBJ2-7, with D unresolved. This CDR3 is built from 15 residues. Trimming left V 4 bases short and J 0 bases short, with 13 bases between. The germline CDR1 and CDR2 sequences are SGHAT and FQNNGV.

This clonotype was found a few times. Sequence at one end of the junction differs from germline and may be a read error. This chain connects TRBV7-6 to TRBJ2-1; D is possibly TRBD2 (5 bases). The germline gives CDR1 SGHVS, CDR2 FNYEAQ. The CDR3 spans 15 residues. The CDR3 region is CAGSLVPGSYNEQFF. CDR3 nucleotide sequence: TGTGCCGGCAGCTTAGTCCCGGGATCCTACAATGAGCAGTTCTTC.

About this clonotype: The CDR3 carries no conserved terminal phenylalanine or tryptophan, so it likely arises from a read error. This CDR3 reads CSARDMAGELTEAFS. CDR3 in DNA: TGCAGTGCTAGAGATATGGCAGGCGAACTCACTGAAGCTTTCTCT. V usage is TRBV20-1 and J usage is TRBJ1-1; D is uncertain. The CDR3 spans 15 residues. The germline V and J ends were trimmed by 0 bases and 4 bases, with 15 bases remaining between them. From germline, CDR1 is DFQATT and CDR2 SNEGSKA (reference sequence).